This T cell receptor (beta chain) was obtained from a study of blood T cell repertoires in COVID-19. Study as a whole: Samples came from the United States, Italy and Spain, spanning acute and convalescent COVID-19. PBMCs, B-cell-depleted T cells, or T cells provided the cDNA or gDNA that made up the material.

Source study methods: By means of reference gene primer amplification, nucleated cell counts were estimated. TCRdb's copy holds only in-frame clones and misses some; the assay was immunoSEQ multiplex PCR. D and trimming come from the DNA, and the V and J calls and clone size come from that table. The sample has about 140,000 clones, around 83% seen once. Germline-derived CDR1 and CDR2 are SGHTA and FQGNSA. V was cut by 1 base and J by 0 bases, with 9 bases left in between. The CDR3 is made up of 15 amino acids. The chain joins TRBV7-2 to TRBJ1-2; D remains ambiguous. The sample was peripheral blood. The TCR comes from a man between 60 and 70 years old with active or convalescent COVID-19. DNA of the CDR3: TGTGCCAGCAGCTTAGGCTCGGTATCTAACTATGGCTACACCTTC. This encodes CASSLGSVSNYGYTF. The entire variable domain, with the rest obtained from reference TRBV7-2 and TRBJ1-2, is as follows: GAGVSQSPSNKVTEKGKDVELRCDPISGHTALYWYRQSLGQGLEFLIYFQGNSAPDKSGLPSDRFSAERTGGSVSTLTIQRTQQEDSAVYLCASSLGSVSNYGYTFGSGTRLTVV.